This TCR beta chain comes out of a study of cytomegalovirus exposure and HLA in healthy donors. Study-wide findings and caveats: The dataset shows that most TCR sequences were rare, while some public TCRs occurred in many donors. Confirmation was obtained in vitro that a few CMV-associated chains are specific for CMV antigens.

On this clone itself: Its antigen remains unidentified.

PCR primers comprised 60 Vbeta and 13 Jbeta primers. Clones were read by immunoSEQ multiplex PCR, and TCRdb kept only the in-frame ones, dropping some. The sample holds roughly 140,000 clones, 76% seen once. The receptor's source is a woman between 40 and 50 years old in good health and CMV-seronegative. Source material: PBMCs.

DNA for the CDR3: TGTGCCTGGTCTCCGGGGGTAGTAAGTACTGAAGCTTTCTTT. It encodes CAWSPGVVSTEAFF. The chain uses TRBV30 and TRBJ1-1, with D perhaps TRBD1 (5 bases). With 5 bases removed from V and 5 bases from J, the gap between germline ends came to 18 bases. This CDR3 is 14 amino acids long. Germline lookup yields CDR1 GTSNPN and CDR2 SVGIG (reference sequence).